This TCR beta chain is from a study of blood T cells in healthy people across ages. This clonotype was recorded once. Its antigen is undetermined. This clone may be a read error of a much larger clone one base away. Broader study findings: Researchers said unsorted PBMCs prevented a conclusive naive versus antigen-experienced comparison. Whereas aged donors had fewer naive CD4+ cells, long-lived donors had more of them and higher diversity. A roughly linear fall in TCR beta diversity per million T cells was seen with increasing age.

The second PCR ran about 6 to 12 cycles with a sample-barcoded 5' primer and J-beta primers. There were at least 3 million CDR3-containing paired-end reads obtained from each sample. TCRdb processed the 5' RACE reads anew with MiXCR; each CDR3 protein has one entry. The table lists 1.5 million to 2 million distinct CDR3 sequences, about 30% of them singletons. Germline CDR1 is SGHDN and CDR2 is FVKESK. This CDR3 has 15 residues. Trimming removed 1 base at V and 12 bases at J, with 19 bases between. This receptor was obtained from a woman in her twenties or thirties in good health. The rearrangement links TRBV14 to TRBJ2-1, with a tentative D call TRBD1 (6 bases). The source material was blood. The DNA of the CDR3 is TGTGCCAGCAGCCAAGGGCTGAGGACAGCGCCTTTGCAGTTCTTC. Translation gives CASSQGLRTAPLQFF.